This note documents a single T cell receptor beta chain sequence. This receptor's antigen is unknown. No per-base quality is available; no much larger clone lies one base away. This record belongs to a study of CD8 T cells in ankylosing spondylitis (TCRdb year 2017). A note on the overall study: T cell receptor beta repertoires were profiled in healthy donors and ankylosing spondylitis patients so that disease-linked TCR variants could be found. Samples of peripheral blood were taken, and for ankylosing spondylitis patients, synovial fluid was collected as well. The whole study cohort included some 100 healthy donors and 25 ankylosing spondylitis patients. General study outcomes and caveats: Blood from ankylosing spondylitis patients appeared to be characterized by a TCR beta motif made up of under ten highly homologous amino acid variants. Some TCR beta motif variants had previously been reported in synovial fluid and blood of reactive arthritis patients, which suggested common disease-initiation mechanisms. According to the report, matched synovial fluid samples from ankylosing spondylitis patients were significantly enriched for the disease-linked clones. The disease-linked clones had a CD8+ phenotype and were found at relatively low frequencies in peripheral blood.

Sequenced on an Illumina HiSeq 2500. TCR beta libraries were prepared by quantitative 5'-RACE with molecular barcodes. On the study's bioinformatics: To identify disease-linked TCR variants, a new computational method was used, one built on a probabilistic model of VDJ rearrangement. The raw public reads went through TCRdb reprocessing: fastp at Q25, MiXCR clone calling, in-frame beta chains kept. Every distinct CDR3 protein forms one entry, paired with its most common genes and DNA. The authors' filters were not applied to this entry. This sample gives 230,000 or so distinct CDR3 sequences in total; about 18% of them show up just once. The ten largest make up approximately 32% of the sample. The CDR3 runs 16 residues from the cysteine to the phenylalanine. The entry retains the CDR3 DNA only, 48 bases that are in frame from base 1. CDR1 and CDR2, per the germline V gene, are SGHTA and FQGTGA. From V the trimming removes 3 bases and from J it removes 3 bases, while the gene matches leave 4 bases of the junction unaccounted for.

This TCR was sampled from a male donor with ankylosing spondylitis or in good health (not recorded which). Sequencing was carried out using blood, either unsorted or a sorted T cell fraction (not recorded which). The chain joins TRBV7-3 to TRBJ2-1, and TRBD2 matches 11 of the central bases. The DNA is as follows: TGTGCCAGCAGCTTTACGGGACTAGCGGACTACAATGAGCAGTTCTTC. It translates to CASSFTGLADYNEQFF.